A selection of T cell receptor beta chains follows, all from one sample in a study of blood T cells in healthy people across ages. MiXCR, applied by TCRdb to the 5' RACE reads, yields one record per CDR3 protein. Seen here are roughly 800,000 distinct CDR3 sequences, roughly 50% observed once, and the top ten hold 40% to 50%. Material for sequencing was blood. The receptor set was obtained from a man aged 80 or over in good health. Both conserved end residues are part of each CDR3. D genes are given only for firm matches. For some rows the clone size is stated as once, few or many, or as a class when expanded; others skip it.

D gene,V gene,J gene,clone size,CDR3 protein,CDR3 DNA
-,TRBV5-1,TRBJ2-6,-,CASSWRSGANVLTF,TGCGCCAGCAGCTGGCGTTCTGGGGCCAACGTCCTGACTTTC
-,TRBV24-1,TRBJ1-4,-,CATSQGTNEKLFF,TGTGCCACGTCTCAGGGGACTAATGAAAAACTGTTTTTT
TRBD1,TRBV2,TRBJ2-1,-,CASSPDRGKQFF,TGTGCCAGCAGCCCTGACAGGGGGAAACAGTTCTTC
TRBD1,TRBV13,TRBJ2-1,-,CASSLGGQGKTQFF,TGTGCCAGCAGCTTAGGGGGACAGGGGAAGACCCAGTTCTTC
TRBD1,TRBV29-1,TRBJ1-2,few,CSAWTGHNYGYTF,TGCAGCGCCTGGACAGGCCATAACTATGGCTACACCTTC
-,TRBV6-1,TRBJ1-4,-,CASLAQGGIGKLFF,TGTGCCAGCTTGGCACAGGGAGGTATTGGAAAACTGTTTTTT
-,TRBV2,TRBJ1-2,-,CASSETGGGGYTF,TGTGCCAGCAGTGAAACGGGCGGGGGCGGCTACACCTTC
TRBD2,TRBV20-1,TRBJ2-1,few,CSARMASGSSYNEQFF,TGCAGTGCTAGAATGGCTAGCGGGAGCTCCTACAATGAGCAGTTCTTC
-,TRBV25-1,TRBJ1-2,few,CASSEGAGIGYTF,TGTGCCAGCAGTGAAGGTGCCGGGATTGGCTACACCTTC
-,TRBV29-1,TRBJ1-6,-,CSVSGTPNSPLHF,TGCAGCGTGTCCGGGACTCCAAATTCACCCCTCCACTTT
-,TRBV29-1,TRBJ2-5,many,CSVPQDKETQYF,TGCAGCGTTCCGCAGGATAAAGAGACCCAGTACTTC
TRBD1,TRBV6-5,TRBJ1-2,-,CASSRDRRGGYTF,TGTGCCAGCAGTCGGGACAGGAGGGGCGGCTACACCTTC
-,TRBV10-3,TRBJ2-1,-,CAISENNEQFF,TGTGCCATCAGTGAAAACAATGAGCAGTTCTTC
-,TRBV28,TRBJ2-5,few,CASSLSGSGKETQYF,TGTGCCAGCAGTTTGTCTGGTAGCGGAAAAGAGACCCAGTACTTC
-,TRBV3-1,TRBJ1-2,-,CASSQVREYGYTF,TGTGCCAGCAGCCAAGTTCGGGAGTATGGCTACACCTTC
-,TRBV10-3,TRBJ2-7,few,CAISEGGGGRGEQYF,TGTGCCATCAGTGAGGGCGGCGGTGGTCGGGGCGAGCAGTACTTC
-,TRBV6-6,TRBJ1-5,-,CASSYSSGGGSNQPQHF,TGTGCCAGCAGTTACTCGAGTGGCGGGGGCAGCAATCAGCCCCAGCATTTT
TRBD1,TRBV4-1,TRBJ2-5,-,CASSQDRDRSSRTQYF,TGCGCCAGCAGCCAAGACCGGGACAGGTCCTCGAGGACCCAGTACTTC
TRBD1,TRBV5-1,TRBJ2-7,-,CASSHGQGSYEQYF,TGCGCCAGCAGCCACGGACAGGGCTCCTACGAGCAGTACTTC
TRBD2,TRBV5-6,TRBJ2-7,few,CASSPGTTYEQYF,TGTGCCAGCAGCCCCGGGACTACCTACGAGCAGTACTTC
-,TRBV29-1,TRBJ1-1,-,CSGSGPPGGEAFF,TGCAGCGGGTCCGGGCCCCCTGGAGGTGAAGCTTTCTTT
-,TRBV27,TRBJ1-1,-,CASSLMVGSTEAFF,TGTGCCAGCAGTTTAATGGTTGGGAGCACTGAAGCTTTCTTT
TRBD2,TRBV28,TRBJ2-1,few,CASRTSGRAKNEQFF,TGTGCCAGTCGGACTAGCGGGAGGGCGAAAAATGAGCAGTTCTTC
TRBD2,TRBV20-1,TRBJ2-1,-,CSAKGGAGVNEQFF,TGCAGTGCTAAAGGGGGAGCGGGAGTTAATGAGCAGTTCTTC
TRBD2,TRBV12-3/TRBV12-4,TRBJ2-7,few,CASSFFLAGAAEQYF,TGTGCCAGCAGTTTCTTCCTAGCGGGAGCTGCCGAGCAGTACTTC
-,TRBV4-1,TRBJ2-7,-,CASGPPLAAYNEQYF,TGCGCCAGCGGCCCCCCTCTAGCTGCATACAATGAGCAGTACTTC
TRBD2,TRBV5-1,TRBJ2-7,-,CASSLYSSAGGQSYEQYF,TGCGCCAGCAGCTTGTATTCGTCAGCGGGAGGGCAATCCTACGAGCAGTACTTC
TRBD1,TRBV4-1,TRBJ2-7,-,CASSQAGTGVHEQYF,TGCGCCAGCAGCCAAGCTGGGACAGGGGTCCACGAGCAGTACTTC
-,TRBV7-6,TRBJ1-4,-,CASSQARGGLFF,TGTGCCAGCAGCCAAGCCCGAGGTGGACTGTTTTTT
TRBD1,TRBV12-3/TRBV12-4,TRBJ1-2,-,CASSLAQGGGYTF,TGTGCCAGCAGTTTAGCGCAGGGGGGAGGCTACACCTTC
TRBD1,TRBV2,TRBJ1-1,few,CASQQGETEAFF,TGTGCCAGCCAACAGGGGGAAACTGAAGCTTTCTTT